A single sample is the source of the 3 T cell receptor beta chains below, sequenced in a study of blood T cell repertoires in COVID-19. The repertoire was sequenced with immunoSEQ multiplex PCR; TCRdb's copy has only in-frame clones and lacks some. The data hold under 150,000 clones, with about 77% observed a single time. Sequences were obtained from peripheral blood. Source of these receptors: a man in his 60s with acute or convalescent COVID-19.

The CDR3 bases are TGTGCCAGCAGCAGGACAGGGGCACCTAATCAGCCCCAGCATTTT. Its protein is CASSRTGAPNQPQHF. This chain uses TRBV7-9 with TRBJ1-5; TRBD1 matches 9 bases. CDR3 length equals 15 residues. Per the germline V gene, CDR1 is SEHNR and CDR2 is FQNEAQ (reference sequence). The J segment lost 4 bases and the V segment lost 5 bases, leaving 6 bases of the junction unmatched.

The CDR3 reads CASSPPTPEKLFF. CDR3 bases: TGTGCCAGCTCACCACCGACACCTGAAAAACTGTTTTTT. This rearrangement joins TRBV18 to TRBJ1-4; D not resolved. CDR3 length equals 13 residues. The ends were cut back, 0 bases at V and 7 bases at J, with 6 bases in the middle. Per germline, CDR1 KGHSH and CDR2 LQKENI.

The chain links TRBV18 to TRBJ1-2, with 9 bases that match TRBD1. Germline assignment: CDR1 KGHSH and CDR2 LQKENI. The CDR3 covers 13 residues. The junction had 1 base not matched to a gene; V was cut back by 2 bases and J by 6 bases. CDR3 in DNA: TGTGCCAGCTCACCAGGGACAGGGAATGGCTACACCTTC. It specifies CASSPGTGNGYTF.